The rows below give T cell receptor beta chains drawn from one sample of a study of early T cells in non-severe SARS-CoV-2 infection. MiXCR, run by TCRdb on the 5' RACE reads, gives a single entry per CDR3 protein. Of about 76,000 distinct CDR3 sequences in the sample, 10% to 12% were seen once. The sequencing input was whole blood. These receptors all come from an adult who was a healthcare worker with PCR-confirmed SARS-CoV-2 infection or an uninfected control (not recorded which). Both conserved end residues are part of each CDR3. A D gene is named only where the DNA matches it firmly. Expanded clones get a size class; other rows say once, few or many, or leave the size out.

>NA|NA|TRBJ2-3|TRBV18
CASSPVVTDTQYF
TGTGCCAGCTCACCAGTTGTTACAGATACGCAGTATTTT
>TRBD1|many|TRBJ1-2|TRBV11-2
CASSLSAGGYGYTF
TGTGCCAGCAGCTTATCGGCAGGGGGCTATGGCTACACCTTC
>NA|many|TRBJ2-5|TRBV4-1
CASSPTLSTGETQYF
TGCGCCAGCAGCCCGACCCTCTCCACGGGGGAGACCCAGTACTTC
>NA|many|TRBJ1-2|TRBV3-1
CASSLAEGSYGYTF
TGTGCCAGCAGCCTCGCCGAGGGGAGCTATGGCTACACCTTC
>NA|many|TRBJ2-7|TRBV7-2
CASSLPSAQAYEQYF
TGTGCCAGCAGCCTCCCCTCCGCCCAGGCCTACGAGCAGTACTTC
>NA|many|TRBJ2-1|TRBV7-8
CASSLSENPIFNEQFF
TGTGCCAGCAGCTTAAGCGAAAACCCGATTTTCAATGAGCAGTTCTTC
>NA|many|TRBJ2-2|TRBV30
CAWSAEKYTGELFF
TGTGCCTGGAGTGCTGAGAAGTACACCGGGGAGCTGTTTTTT
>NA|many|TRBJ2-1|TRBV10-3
CAISGGQGTYNEQFF
TGTGCCATCAGTGGGGGACAAGGGACTTACAATGAGCAGTTCTTC
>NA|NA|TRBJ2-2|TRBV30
CAWSVLSGELFF
TGTGCCTGGAGTGTACTATCCGGGGAGCTGTTTTTT
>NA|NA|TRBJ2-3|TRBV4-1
CASSQEQRGGYTDTQYF
TGCGCCAGCAGCCAAGAACAAAGGGGGGGCTACACAGATACGCAGTATTTT
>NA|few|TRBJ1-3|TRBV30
CAWRKGGGNTIYF
TGTGCCTGGCGAAAGGGTGGGGGAAACACCATATATTTT
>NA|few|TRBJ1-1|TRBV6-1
CASSPAVGVAFF
TGTGCCAGCAGCCCGGCCGTAGGAGTAGCTTTCTTT
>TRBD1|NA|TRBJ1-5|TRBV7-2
CASSSGQAQHF
TGTGCCAGCAGCTCCGGACAGGCCCAGCATTTT